What follows are 14 T cell receptor beta chains derived from one specimen sequenced in a study of cytomegalovirus exposure and HLA in healthy donors. The study ran its PCR with 60 Vbeta and 13 Jbeta primers. The protocol was immunoSEQ multiplex PCR, while the TCRdb copy is restricted to in-frame clones and leaves out a portion. The sample lists about 97,000 clones, 81% occurring once. Source material: PBMCs. These receptors came from a man aged 35-49 years in good health and CMV-seropositive.

The V and J genes are TRBV27 and TRBJ2-1, with a tentative D call TRBD2 (6 bases). Trimming removed 5 bases at V and 10 bases at J, with 15 bases between. CDR1 and CDR2 from the germline V gene are MNHEY and SMNVEV (reference sequence). The CDR3 length is 13 residues. The CDR3 region is CASSVNRDSEQFF. The CDR3 region has the DNA TGTGCCAGCAGTGTTAACCGGGACTCCGAGCAGTTCTTC.

This clone was found a few times. This chain uses TRBV6-6 with TRBJ1-1, with no clear D. Trimming took off 5 bases at V and 5 bases at J, with 6 bases between the two ends. Germline CDR1 is MNHNY and CDR2 is SVGAGI (reference sequence). The CDR3 loop spans 11 amino acids. Written as DNA, the CDR3 is TGTGCCAGCAGTCGAGGGACTGAAGCTTTCTTT. This encodes CASSRGTEAFF.

This chain joins TRBV18 and TRBJ1-6; no reliable D call. Germline lookup yields CDR1 KGHSH and CDR2 LQKENI. Trimming cost V 4 bases and J 1 base, with 11 bases left between them. CDR3 length: 16 amino acids. The CDR3 sequence is CASSLEGGSYNSPLHF. In DNA, the CDR3 is TGTGCCAGCTCACTGGAGGGTGGGTCCTATAATTCACCCCTCCACTTT. Supplemented by reference TRBV18 and TRBJ1-6, the full variable domain reads NAGVMQNPRHLVRRRGQEARLRCSPMKGHSHVYWYRQLPEEGLKFMVYLQKENIIDESGMPKERFSAEFPKEGPSILRIQQVVRGDSAAYFCASSLEGGSYNSPLHFGNGTRLTVT.

The chain links TRBV11-2 to TRBJ2-5; TRBD1 agrees at 7 bases. This CDR3 has 15 residues. From germline, CDR1 is SGHAT and CDR2 FQNNGV. With V trimmed by 5 bases and J by 4 bases, 10 bases remained unmatched. In DNA, the CDR3 is TGTGCCAGCAGCCCGGGACAGATTTTTCGAGAGACCCAGTACTTC. Translated, it gives CASSPGQIFRETQYF.

This chain links TRBV29-1 with TRBJ1-5; 9 bases agree with TRBD1. Unmatched junction bases numbered 5, after V lost 6 bases and J lost 5 bases. Germline values: CDR1 SQVTM, CDR2 ANQGSEA. The CDR3 totals 13 residues. CDR3 nucleotides: TGCAGCGTGGGACAGGGCCAAGATCAGCCCCAGCATTTT. This codes for CSVGQGQDQPQHF.

CDR3 nucleotides: TGTGCCAGCAGTTACGGCGGGATCAGCACAGATACGCAGTATTTT. Amino acid sequence: CASSYGGISTDTQYF. The chain uses TRBV6-5 and TRBJ2-3; possible D gene TRBD2, 6 bases. The ends were cut back, 2 bases at V and 0 bases at J, with 9 bases in the middle. This CDR3 is built from 15 residues. Germline loops: CDR1 MNHEY, CDR2 SVGAGI.

A remark on this clone: The junction shows a germline mismatch at one end, possibly a read error. The V call is TRBV30, the J call TRBJ2-5; D uncertain. The J call may be incorrect, as the DNA end agrees better with TRBJ2-7. Per germline, CDR1 GTSNPN and CDR2 SVGIG (reference sequence). The CDR3 is made up of 12 amino acids. CDR3 DNA: TGTGCTTGGACCGTTAGCTCCTACGAGCAGTACTTC. Translation gives CAWTVSSYEQYF.

Only a few counts were recorded for this clone. This chain joins TRBV4-1 and TRBJ2-1; D may be TRBD1 (5 bases). The length of the CDR3 is 16 residues. Germline V CDR1 and CDR2: MGHRA, YSYEKL. V lost 5 bases and J 0 bases, leaving 14 bases between the germline ends. This CDR3 is CASSSLDMISYNEQFF. In DNA form, the CDR3 reads TGCGCCAGCAGCTCCTTGGACATGATCTCCTACAATGAGCAGTTCTTC.

J is TRBJ1-1 and V is TRBV9; the D gene is possibly TRBD1 (6 bases). The CDR3 contains 15 residues. V lost 3 bases and J 2 bases, leaving 14 bases between the germline ends. Germline CDR1 is SGDLS and CDR2 is YYNGEE. The CDR3 sequence: CASSGAGGSNTEAFF. CDR3 bases: TGTGCCAGCAGCGGGGCGGGGGGCAGTAACACTGAAGCTTTCTTT.

V usage is TRBV13 and J usage is TRBJ2-2; unclear D gene. The CDR3 has 12 residues. V was pared by 8 bases and J by 6 bases, with 10 bases between. Looked up from germline, CDR1 is PRHDT and CDR2 is FYEKMQ (reference sequence). For the CDR3, the DNA is TGTGCCAGCTCCAACCGAGCCGGGGAGCTGTTTTTT. Its protein is CASSNRAGELFF.

This clone was seen a handful of times. This rearrangement joins TRBV27 to TRBJ1-2, with 9 nucleotides matching TRBD1. The ends lost 6 bases at V and 5 bases at J; junction bases unmatched: 10. The CDR3 is 15 residues long. Germline V lookup: CDR1 MNHEY, CDR2 SMNVEV (reference sequence). The CDR3 is CASSSTGGARYGYTF. The CDR3 DNA follows: TGTGCCAGCAGCAGCACAGGGGGCGCACGTTATGGCTACACCTTC.

The V call is TRBV11-2, the J call TRBJ2-5; 9 bases are a match to TRBD2. Looked up from germline, CDR1 is SGHAT and CDR2 is FQNNGV. The V gene end was trimmed by 6 bases and the J gene end by 4 bases; junction bases not matched to a gene: 9. This CDR3 comprises 15 residues. This chain's CDR3 is CASSTMGLAGETQYF. The CDR3 DNA reads as TGTGCCAGCAGTACAATGGGACTAGCCGGAGAGACCCAGTACTTC.

V usage is TRBV27 and J usage is TRBJ1-2, with 9 bases aligning to TRBD1. CDR3 length equals 14 residues. V shed 8 bases, J shed 2 bases, and the junction held 6 bases outside the gene matches. Per the germline V gene, CDR1 is MNHEY and CDR2 is SMNVEV (reference sequence). The CDR3 nucleotides are TGTGCCAGCGGTCTGGGGACAGGGAACTATGGCTACACCTTC. Protein sequence: CASGLGTGNYGYTF.

The chain is built from TRBV10-3 and TRBJ2-6, with D maybe TRBD1 (6 bases). Germline loops: CDR1 ENHRY, CDR2 SYGVKD. The CDR3 runs 16 residues. V dropped 6 bases and J dropped 0 bases, with 12 bases sitting between them. The CDR3 DNA follows: TGTGCCATCAGGAATAAGACAGGCTCTGGGGCCAACGTCCTGACTTTC. This codes for CAIRNKTGSGANVLTF.